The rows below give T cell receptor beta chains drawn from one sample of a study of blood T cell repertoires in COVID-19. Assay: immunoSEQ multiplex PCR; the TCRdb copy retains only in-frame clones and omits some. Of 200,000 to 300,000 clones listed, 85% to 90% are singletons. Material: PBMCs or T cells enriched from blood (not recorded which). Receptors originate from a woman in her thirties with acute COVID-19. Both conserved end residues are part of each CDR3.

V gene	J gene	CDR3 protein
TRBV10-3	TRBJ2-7	CAISQTHYEQYF
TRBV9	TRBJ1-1	CASSVDRVNTEAFF
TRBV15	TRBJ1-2	CATSSRTGVNGYTF
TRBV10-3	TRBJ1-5	CAISDKGQGNQPQHF
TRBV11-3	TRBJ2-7	CASSLFGGQGYEQYF
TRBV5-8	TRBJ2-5	CASSLNRGLAGHSETQYF
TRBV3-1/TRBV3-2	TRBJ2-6	CASSQDSSGANVLTF
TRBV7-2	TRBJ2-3	CASSAPSVAGTDTQYF
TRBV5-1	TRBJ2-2	CASSFFGTTNTGELFF
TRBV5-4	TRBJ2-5	CASSLNSRSETQYF